This paragraph reports one T cell receptor beta chain. The protocol was immunoSEQ multiplex PCR, while the TCRdb copy is restricted to in-frame clones and leaves out a portion. This sample has roughly 150,000 clones, with around 93% found just once. Per the germline V gene, CDR1 is SGHRS and CDR2 is YFSETQ. The CDR3 covers 16 residues. J was trimmed by 7 bases and V by 0 bases; bases with no gene match: 7. The data were taken from a study of T cell responses to AZD1222 COVID-19 vaccine. This clonotype was obtained from an adult in good health. This specimen consisted of peripheral blood, obtained on day 0 of AZD1222 vaccination. This chain uses TRBV5-1 with TRBJ1-6; TRBD1 matches 7 bases. DNA of the CDR3: TGCGCCAGCAGCTTGGAGGGTGGCAGGGGGAATTCACCCCTCCACTTT. This gives the protein CASSLEGGRGNSPLHF.